The T cell receptor (beta chain) under discussion was sequenced for a study of neurological immune-mediated disorders. Germline CDR1 SGHTA, CDR2 FQGNSA. This CDR3 comprises 15 residues. V gave up 1 base and J gave up 3 bases; unmatched junction bases: 2. The authors produced cDNA by 5'RACE using 10-nucleotide random UMIs. Sequencing of 15-18 subjects in each run yielded over 180 million TCR-beta sequences. Each CDR3 protein is one row after TCRdb ran MiXCR on the 5' RACE reads. The table records roughly 28,000 distinct CDR3 sequences, about 3.1% of them present only once. The receptor was isolated from a woman between 25 and 40 years old with multiple sclerosis. Sample: PBMCs. The chain uses TRBV7-2 and TRBJ2-1; 8 bases are a match to TRBD2. This chain's CDR3 is CASSLVSGDYNEQFF. The CDR3 DNA reads TGTGCCAGCAGCTTAGTTAGCGGGGACTACAATGAGCAGTTCTTC.